One T cell receptor (beta chain) is described in this entry. Its antigen is as yet unknown. Preparation of the TCRbeta library involved a method that used unique molecular identifiers. TCRdb ran MiXCR on the PCR reads and lists one entry per CDR3 protein. This table has 800,000 to 1,000,000 distinct CDR3 sequences, about 31% appearing once. These data are taken from a study of T-cell reconstitution after alpha-beta-depleted transplantation in children. V was trimmed by 2 bases and J by 5 bases, leaving 9 bases between them. The CDR3 extends over 12 amino acids. CDR1 is DFQATT and CDR2 is SNEGSKA in the germline V gene (reference sequence). Notes on the study in general: Recipient T cells and thymic progenitors that survived were the source of the high TCRbeta diversity seen at day 60 in some patients. At around two months after transplant, the alpha-beta T cells were reportedly derived from several hundred expanded clones that came from non-depleted graft cells. Fresh T-cell production supplied most of the T-cell counts and diversity seen one year after transplant.

The V call is TRBV20-1, the J call TRBJ2-5, with TRBD2 as a possible D gene (5 bases). This receptor was taken from a boy in the first two years of life who had a stem cell transplant for SCID, so the T cells may come from the graft donor. The sample in question was PBMCs, mostly from graft donor cells, obtained 360 days after TCRalphabeta/CD19-depleted stem cell transplant. The CDR3 loop reads CSARNRGETQYF. The CDR3 nucleotides are TGCAGTGCTAGAAATCGAGGGGAGACCCAGTACTTC.